Following are 29 T cell receptor beta chains from one sample sequenced in a study of blood T cell repertoires in COVID-19. Sequencing was performed with immunoSEQ multiplex PCR; in TCRdb, only in-frame clones are kept and a portion is missing. Of about 73,000 clones in the sample, 90% are singletons; the top ten hold approximately 5%. The sample taken for sequencing was peripheral blood. Receptors were obtained from a woman aged 18-35 years with acute or convalescent COVID-19.

This clone has more than one count but fewer than ten. The chain uses TRBV5-4 and TRBJ2-7; D is possibly TRBD1 (6 bases). Between the trimmed V and J ends, which lost 4 bases and 3 bases, there was a span of 14 bases. CDR3 length equals 14 residues. Germline V gene sequence: CDR1 SGHNT, CDR2 YYREEE (reference sequence). DNA for the CDR3: TGTGCCAGCAGCCCGTCACAGGGTTACTACGAGCAGTACTTC. Encoded protein: CASSPSQGYYEQYF.

The V and J genes are TRBV7-2 and TRBJ2-5, with D perhaps matching TRBD2 (5 bases). Trimming cost V 5 bases and J 7 bases, with 26 bases left between them. Germline assignment: CDR1 SGHTA and CDR2 FQGNSA. CDR3 size: 17 residues. The CDR3 nucleotides are TGTGCCAGCAGCAGTAATAGCGCTCGCGGAGGAGGCGGGACCCAGTACTTC. Amino acid sequence: CASSSNSARGGGGTQYF.

The genes are TRBV29-1 and TRBJ2-1, with D maybe TRBD2 (7 bases). The germline V and J ends were trimmed by 2 bases and 6 bases, with 14 bases remaining between them. Germline V gene sequence: CDR1 SQVTM, CDR2 ANQGSEA. The length of the CDR3 is 14 residues. The CDR3 spells CSVERTRGGNEQFF. The CDR3 DNA reads as TGCAGCGTTGAAAGGACTAGAGGGGGCAATGAGCAGTTCTTC.

The CDR3 loop reads CASSSDGYYGYTF. The CDR3 bases are TGTGCCAGCAGCAGCGACGGATACTATGGCTACACCTTC. The chain recombines TRBV5-5 with TRBJ1-2; D not certain. Trimming took 4 bases from V and 3 from J, leaving 10 bases between them. Germline V gene lookup returns CDR1 SGHKS and CDR2 YYEKEE (reference sequence). The CDR3 has 13 residues.

The chain joins TRBV28 to TRBJ1-5; 9 bases are a match to TRBD1. The germline V gene has CDR1 MDHEN and CDR2 SYDVKM. This CDR3 is built from 16 residues. After removal of 1 base from V and 6 bases from J, the junction contained 7 bases not matched to a gene. The CDR3 region has the DNA TGTGCCAGCAGTTTATTTCCAGAGACAGGGGGTCAGCCCCAGCATTTT. Translated, it gives CASSLFPETGGQPQHF. Using reference TRBV28 and TRBJ1-5 for the parts outside the CDR3, the full variable domain is DVKVTQSSRYLVKRTGEKVFLECVQDMDHENMFWYRQDPGLGLRLIYFSYDVKMKEKGDIPEGYSVSREKKERFSLILESASTNQTSMYLCASSLFPETGGQPQHFGDGTRLSIL.

This chain joins TRBV27 and TRBJ1-5, with TRBD1 matching over 9 bases. V shed 5 bases and J 2 bases; nucleotides not matched to a gene: 7. The CDR3 is 16 residues long. Germline CDR1 is MNHEY and CDR2 is SMNVEV (reference sequence). In DNA form, the CDR3 reads TGTGCCAGCAGTCCAACGGACAGGGGAGGCAATCAGCCCCAGCATTTT. As protein: CASSPTDRGGNQPQHF.

J is TRBJ1-5 and V is TRBV19; D remains ambiguous. This CDR3 is built from 15 residues. In germline, CDR1 is LNHDA, CDR2 SQIVND (reference sequence). V lost 5 bases and J 6 bases, leaving 17 bases between the germline ends. This chain's CDR3 is CASSSYGVLLQPQHF. The CDR3 nucleotides are TGTGCCAGTAGTTCCTACGGGGTCCTTCTTCAGCCCCAGCATTTT.

V is TRBV27 and J is TRBJ2-2, with 10 bases matching TRBD2. Unmatched junction bases numbered 10, after V lost 2 bases and J lost 7 bases. Looked up from germline, CDR1 is MNHEY and CDR2 is SMNVEV (reference sequence). This CDR3 spans 17 amino acids. The chain's CDR3 is CASSLDPSGGADGELFF. The CDR3 region has the DNA TGTGCCAGCAGTTTAGACCCGAGCGGGGGGGCCGACGGGGAGCTGTTTTTT.

This rearrangement joins TRBV6-5 to TRBJ2-5; 8 bases agree with TRBD1. The CDR3 sequence is 13 residues long. V gave up 6 bases and J gave up 2 bases; unmatched junction bases: 2. CDR1 MNHEY and CDR2 SVGAGI come from the germline V gene. In nucleotides, the CDR3 is TGTGCCAGCAGGGGGACAGGACAAGAGACCCAGTACTTC. Protein: CASRGTGQETQYF.

This clone was counted between two and nine times. This rearrangement joins TRBV7-6 to TRBJ2-2, with TRBD2 identical over 11 bases. J gave up 3 bases and V 7 bases, and 13 bases lay outside the gene matches. The CDR3 length is 18 residues. The germline V gene encodes CDR1 SGHVS and CDR2 FNYEAQ. The CDR3 reads CASTLLAGVIDDTGELFF. In DNA, the CDR3 is TGTGCCAGCACTCTACTAGCGGGAGTTATAGATGACACCGGGGAGCTGTTTTTT.

The chain employs TRBV27 and TRBJ1-6, with D hard to call. V lost 6 bases, J lost 4 bases, and 7 bases lay in between. Germline V gene lookup returns CDR1 MNHEY and CDR2 SMNVEV (reference sequence). There are 13 residues in the CDR3. CDR3 in amino acids: CASRRQYNSPLHF. DNA of the CDR3: TGTGCCAGCAGACGACAATATAATTCACCCCTCCACTTT.

The rearrangement uses TRBV7-9 and TRBJ1-2; tentatively, D is TRBD1 (5 bases). The CDR3 consists of 14 residues. CDR1 and CDR2 from the germline V gene are SEHNR and FQNEAQ (reference sequence). V lost 2 bases and J lost 5, with 12 bases in between. CDR3 nucleotide sequence: TGTGCCAGCAGCTTATCTGGGGGGGAATATGGCTACACCTTC. Translation gives CASSLSGGEYGYTF.

This clone was seen only a few times. The chain uses TRBV5-1 and TRBJ1-2, with TRBD1 as a possible D gene (5 bases). This CDR3 region has 15 residues. Germline-derived CDR1 and CDR2 are SGHRS and YFSETQ. V was shortened by 4 bases and J by 4 bases, with 17 bases between the two germline ends. The CDR3 nucleotides are TGCGCCAGCAGCACGGACGGCACGGGGGGCTATGGCTACACCTTC. It specifies CASSTDGTGGYGYTF. Looking up the rest from reference TRBV5-1 and TRBJ1-2 gives the full variable domain: KAGVTQTPRYLIKTRGQQVTLSCSPISGHRSVSWYQQTPGQGLQFLFEYFSETQRNKGNFPGRFSGRQFSNSRSEMNVSTLELGDSALYLCASSTDGTGGYGYTFGSGTRLTVV.

The V gene is TRBV27, the J gene TRBJ1-1; no definite D call. Trimming left V 4 bases short and J 1 base short, with 7 bases between. Germline V gives CDR1 MNHEY, CDR2 SMNVEV (reference sequence). The CDR3 is 13 amino acids. This CDR3 is CASSYNGNTEAFF. The DNA of the CDR3 is TGTGCCAGCAGTTATAACGGGAACACTGAAGCTTTCTTT.

This clone was counted between two and nine times. The V call is TRBV9, the J call TRBJ2-7, with D perhaps matching TRBD2 (6 bases). Trimming shortened V by 4 bases and J by 3 bases, and 20 bases separated the two germline ends. This CDR3 has 16 residues. Germline V gene sequence: CDR1 SGDLS, CDR2 YYNGEE. CDR3: CASSTPDTGADYEQYF. The CDR3 bases are TGTGCCAGCAGCACACCGGACACGGGAGCAGACTACGAGCAGTACTTC.

The chain joins TRBV3-1 (or the pseudogene TRBV3-2) to TRBJ1-6; TRBD1 agrees at 8 bases. V gave up 4 bases and J gave up 9 bases; unmatched junction bases: 5. CDR1 is LGHDT and CDR2 is YNNKEL in the germline V gene (reference sequence). This CDR3 comprises 14 residues. The CDR3 DNA reads as TGTGCCAGCAGCCGCCAGGGGGCGGTTTCACCCCTCCACTTT. This codes for CASSRQGAVSPLHF.

The rearrangement uses TRBV12-5 and TRBJ1-2; 9 nucleotides match TRBD1. This CDR3 has 14 amino acids. The V gene's germline CDR1 is LGHNT and CDR2 FRNRAP. V lost 4 bases and J lost 4; bases outside the gene matches: 4. CDR3 in DNA: TGTGCTAGTGGTTGGGGGACAGGGACCTATGGCTACACCTTC. Its protein is CASGWGTGTYGYTF.

This chain links TRBV27 with TRBJ1-2, with D unresolved. CDR1 is MNHEY, CDR2 SMNVEV, per germline (reference sequence). This CDR3 comprises 17 residues. Trimming stripped 6 bases from V and 4 bases from J, with 24 bases between. CDR3 residues: CASSPSEGAGLLYGYTF. The CDR3 DNA sequence: TGTGCCAGCAGCCCGTCGGAGGGCGCTGGGCTCCTCTATGGCTACACCTTC.

This clone has only a few counts. The J gene is TRBJ1-3, the V gene TRBV4-2; tentative D call: TRBD1 (5 bases). Trimming took 1 base from V and 10 from J, leaving 17 bases between them. This CDR3 has 15 residues. Germline assignment: CDR1 LGHNA and CDR2 YNFKEQ. This chain's CDR3 is CASSQADSLKGTIYF. In DNA form, the CDR3 reads TGTGCCAGCAGCCAAGCAGACTCACTGAAGGGGACCATATATTTT.

This clone showed up just once. The V and J genes are TRBV7-6 and TRBJ2-5; no reliable D call. The V and J ends lost 1 base and 2 bases respectively, with 5 bases between them. From germline, CDR1 is SGHVS and CDR2 FNYEAQ. The CDR3 runs 13 residues. CDR3 sequence reads: CASSLVVQETQYF. In nucleotides, the CDR3 is TGTGCCAGCAGCTTAGTCGTACAAGAGACCCAGTACTTC.

This clone was counted a single time. V is TRBV3-1 (or the pseudogene TRBV3-2) and J is TRBJ2-1; 8 bases are shared with TRBD2. With V trimmed by 4 bases and J by 2 bases, 7 bases remained unmatched. Per the germline V gene, CDR1 is LGHDT and CDR2 is YNNKEL (reference sequence). CDR3 length: 16 amino acids. The CDR3 nucleotides are TGTGCCAGCAGCCCCCAGGGTAGCGGGGCCTACAATGAGCAGTTCTTC. This encodes CASSPQGSGAYNEQFF.

This chain connects TRBV5-5 to TRBJ1-4, with D hard to call. Per the germline V gene, CDR1 is SGHKS and CDR2 is YYEKEE (reference sequence). This CDR3 has 14 amino acids. Trimming cost V 4 bases and J 0 bases, with 7 bases left between them. DNA of the CDR3: TGTGCCAGCAGCATCCTAGCAACTAATGAAAAACTGTTTTTT. Protein product: CASSILATNEKLFF.

This chain connects TRBV30 to TRBJ2-1; tentative D call: TRBD2 (7 bases). V was shortened by 0 bases and J by 1 base, with 13 bases between the two germline ends. Germline CDR1 is GTSNPN and CDR2 is SVGIG (reference sequence). The CDR3 length is 16 residues. In DNA, the CDR3 is TGTGCCTGGAGTGTAGGCGGGGGCGATTCCTACAATGAGCAGTTCTTC. It codes for CAWSVGGGDSYNEQFF.

This clone was seen only a few times. This chain links TRBV9 with TRBJ2-5, with a possible D match to TRBD2 (6 bases). Germline values: CDR1 SGDLS, CDR2 YYNGEE. The germline V and J ends were trimmed by 2 bases and 0 bases, with 11 bases remaining between them. The CDR3 extends over 15 amino acids. The CDR3 reads CASSVGERDQETQYF. The CDR3 DNA reads as TGTGCCAGCAGCGTGGGGGAGCGGGACCAAGAGACCCAGTACTTC.

The rearrangement uses TRBV2 and TRBJ1-2, with 7 bases that match TRBD1. V was clipped by 9 bases and J by 3 bases; unmatched bases: 4. Germline values: CDR1 SNHLY, CDR2 FYNNEI. The CDR3 covers 12 residues. CDR3 residues: CARQDRDYGYTF. For the CDR3, the DNA is TGTGCCAGACAAGACAGGGACTATGGCTACACCTTC.

The chain couples TRBV29-1 to TRBJ2-1, with 7 bases aligning to TRBD2. The germline V gene has CDR1 SQVTM and CDR2 ANQGSEA. The J segment lost 6 bases and the V segment lost 5 bases, leaving 4 bases of the junction unmatched. This CDR3 region has 12 residues. The CDR3 loop reads CSVTGTTNEQFF. CDR3 DNA sequence: TGCAGCGTTACCGGGACTACCAATGAGCAGTTCTTC.

The chain links TRBV4-2 to TRBJ1-3; D gene unclear. The CDR3 loop spans 16 amino acids. V was clipped by 1 base and J by 0 bases, with 10 bases between them. The germline V gene encodes CDR1 LGHNA and CDR2 YNFKEQ. The CDR3 DNA sequence: TGTGCCAGCAGCCAAGTGTCACTTATCTCTGGAAACACCATATATTTT. Amino acid sequence: CASSQVSLISGNTIYF.

The chain combines TRBV4-1 with TRBJ1-2, with D maybe TRBD1 (5 bases). Germline loops: CDR1 MGHRA, CDR2 YSYEKL. Between the trimmed V and J ends, which lost 0 bases and 1 base, there was a span of 12 bases. CDR3 length equals 16 residues. The CDR3 is CASSQDSSGVNYGYTF. The CDR3 coding sequence is TGCGCCAGCAGCCAAGATTCATCGGGGGTTAACTATGGCTACACCTTC.

Worth noting for this clone: In the same sample, other DNA sequences code for this CDR3. V is TRBV19 and J is TRBJ1-5, with D possibly matching TRBD1 (6 bases). Germline-derived CDR1 and CDR2 are LNHDA and SQIVND (reference sequence). The CDR3 covers 13 residues. V shed 4 bases and J shed 4 bases, with 8 bases lying between them. CDR3 sequence (DNA): TGTGCCAGTAGTACACAGGGTAATCAGCCCCAGCATTTT. Translating gives CASSTQGNQPQHF.